This passage covers 30 T cell receptor beta chains from one sample sequenced in a study of blood T cell repertoires in COVID-19. Here immunoSEQ multiplex PCR was the method, and the copy in TCRdb shows in-frame clones only, minus some. The table lists about 200,000 clones, about nine tenths of them singletons. Source material: peripheral blood. These receptors all stem from a young man with active or convalescent COVID-19.

The chain links TRBV5-1 to TRBJ2-3; 8 nucleotides match TRBD1. V lost 4 bases and J lost 2; bases outside the gene matches: 12. The length of the CDR3 is 17 residues. Germline CDR1 is SGHRS and CDR2 is YFSETQ. CDR3: CASSLFTWDRTTDTQYF. The CDR3, as DNA: TGCGCCAGCAGCCTCTTCACTTGGGACAGGACCACAGATACGCAGTATTTT.

This chain uses TRBV19 with TRBJ1-5; 12 positions match TRBD1. This CDR3 is 17 amino acids long. Trimming took 5 bases from V and 2 from J; bases not matched to a gene: 7. From germline, CDR1 is LNHDA and CDR2 SQIVND (reference sequence). The CDR3 region has the DNA TGTGCCAGTAGTGCCGGGACAGGGGGCGACGGCAATCAGCCCCAGCATTTT. This gives the protein CASSAGTGGDGNQPQHF.

This chain uses TRBV6-2 or TRBV6-3 with TRBJ2-7, with TRBD1 matching over 11 bases. The CDR3 consists of 14 residues. V shed 6 bases, J shed 3 bases, and the junction held 4 bases outside the gene matches. Germline assignment: CDR1 MNHEY and CDR2 SVGEGT. CDR3 nucleotides: TGTGCCAGCAGCGGGACAGGGGGTATCTACGAGCAGTACTTC. Translated: CASSGTGGIYEQYF.

The J gene is TRBJ2-7, the V gene TRBV7-9, with 8 bases that match TRBD2. The trim removed 1 base at V and 6 bases at J, leaving 11 bases unmatched. The CDR3 runs 16 residues. Germline V gene lookup returns CDR1 SEHNR and CDR2 FQNEAQ (reference sequence). The CDR3 is CASSLDPGGKIFEQYF. The CDR3, as DNA: TGTGCCAGCAGCTTAGACCCGGGAGGGAAGATTTTCGAGCAGTACTTC.

As for this clone: Other DNA sequences from this sample encode an identical CDR3 as well. The genes are TRBV4-1 and TRBJ1-2; no definite D call. V shed 1 base and J shed 2 bases, with 5 bases lying between them. The CDR3 consists of 13 residues. Germline loops: CDR1 MGHRA, CDR2 YSYEKL. This CDR3 is CASSQGGNYGYTF. In nucleotides, the CDR3 is TGCGCCAGCAGCCAAGGCGGGAACTATGGCTACACCTTC.

The genes are TRBV19 and TRBJ2-1, with D maybe TRBD2 (6 bases). CDR3 length: 15 residues. CDR1 and CDR2 from the germline V gene are LNHDA and SQIVND (reference sequence). V lost 1 base to trimming and J lost 4 bases, with 11 bases between them. CDR3 nucleotide sequence: TGTGCCAGTAGTATAGCCCCGACTAGATACAATGAGCAGTTCTTC. Encoded protein: CASSIAPTRYNEQFF. Based on the CDR3 plus reference TRBV19 and TRBJ2-1, the full variable domain is DGGITQSPKYLFRKEGQNVTLSCEQNLNHDAMYWYRQDPGQGLRLIYYSQIVNDFQKGDIAEGYSVSREKKESFPLTVTSAQKNPTAFYLCASSIAPTRYNEQFFGPGTRLTVL.

The sample holds one count of this clone. The rearrangement uses TRBV5-1 and TRBJ1-3, with D hard to call. Germline CDR1 SGHRS, CDR2 YFSETQ. The V end was cut by 3 bases, the J end by 2 bases, with 15 bases between. The CDR3 runs 16 residues. CDR3 sequence (DNA): TGCGCCAGCAGCTCCGCAACTCGGGGTACTGGAAACACCATATATTTT. Residues: CASSSATRGTGNTIYF.

J is TRBJ1-5 and V is TRBV7-2; D possibly corresponds to TRBD1 (6 bases). Trimming took 5 bases from V and 3 from J, leaving 11 bases between them. Germline lookup yields CDR1 SGHTA and CDR2 FQGNSA. The CDR3 is made up of 14 amino acids. CDR3 nucleotides: TGTGCCAGCAGCCTCCAGGGGCACAATCAGCCCCAGCATTTT. Residues: CASSLQGHNQPQHF.

V gene TRBV9 combines with J gene TRBJ2-2, with TRBD2 matching 7 bases. The CDR3 runs 15 residues. Germline V lookup: CDR1 SGDLS, CDR2 YYNGEE. V was clipped by 0 bases and J by 5 bases; unmatched bases: 4. CDR3 bases: TGTGCCAGCAGCGTAGCGGGGGGTTGGACCGGGGAGCTGTTTTTT. Residues: CASSVAGGWTGELFF.

The J gene is TRBJ1-1, the V gene TRBV9, with D possibly matching TRBD1 (6 bases). CDR1 and CDR2 from the germline V gene are SGDLS and YYNGEE. The CDR3 runs to 13 residues. Deletions cut 5 bases from V and 2 bases from J, with 10 bases between. The CDR3 protein is CASSQGINTEAFF. In DNA, the CDR3 is TGTGCCAGCAGTCAGGGGATTAACACTGAAGCTTTCTTT.

V usage is TRBV19 and J usage is TRBJ1-1, with no clear D. The germline V and J ends were trimmed by 5 bases and 1 base, with 11 bases remaining between them. The CDR3 spans 14 residues. The germline CDR1 and CDR2 sequences are LNHDA and SQIVND (reference sequence). CDR3 sequence reads: CASSHPGGNTEAFF. The CDR3 DNA reads as TGTGCCAGTAGTCATCCGGGAGGGAACACTGAAGCTTTCTTT.

About this clone: Other DNA sequences from this sample encode an identical CDR3 as well. The chain uses TRBV7-9 and TRBJ2-7, with unresolved D. V was clipped by 4 bases and J by 0 bases, with 7 bases between them. CDR1 SEHNR and CDR2 FQNEAQ come from the germline V gene (reference sequence). This CDR3 spans 13 amino acids. CDR3 protein: CASSSESSYEQYF. CDR3 bases: TGTGCCAGCAGCTCAGAATCCTCCTACGAGCAGTACTTC.

V and J are TRBV7-3 and TRBJ1-1; D possibly corresponds to TRBD1 (5 bases). Trimming took off 5 bases at V and 6 bases at J, with 16 bases between the two ends. In germline, CDR1 is SGHTA, CDR2 FQGTGA. This CDR3 is built from 14 residues. The CDR3 is CASSPRRQSPEAFF. The CDR3 DNA reads TGTGCCAGCAGCCCGCGCCGACAGTCTCCTGAAGCTTTCTTT.

This clone occurred a few times. The chain has TRBV30 and TRBJ1-6, with D unclear. This CDR3 is 15 amino acids long. Trimming left V 0 bases short and J 7 bases short, with 13 bases between. Germline V lookup: CDR1 GTSNPN, CDR2 SVGIG (reference sequence). CDR3 amino acids: CAWSVKSGGNSPLHF. Here the CDR3 DNA reads TGTGCCTGGAGTGTTAAATCTGGAGGGAATTCACCCCTCCACTTT.

The chain combines TRBV29-1 with TRBJ1-1; D is unresolved. The CDR3 length is 11 residues. V shed 3 bases and J shed 10 bases, with 12 bases lying between them. Germline lookup yields CDR1 SQVTM and CDR2 ANQGSEA. CDR3 residues: CSVEGGEGAFF. The CDR3 DNA sequence: TGCAGCGTTGAGGGCGGAGAGGGAGCTTTCTTT.

The genes are TRBV7-9 and TRBJ1-4; possible D gene TRBD1, 6 bases. The CDR3 has 13 residues. Germline CDR1 reads SEHNR; CDR2 reads FQNEAQ (reference sequence). V shed 10 bases and J shed 6 bases, with 15 bases lying between them. CDR3 region: CATGGQSDEKLFF. The DNA for the CDR3 is TGTGCCACCGGGGGGCAGTCGGATGAAAAACTGTTTTTT.

V gene TRBV30 combines with J gene TRBJ1-5; no firm D call. V was pared by 2 bases and J by 9 bases, with 14 bases between. Germline CDR1 reads GTSNPN; CDR2 reads SVGIG (reference sequence). The CDR3 has 13 residues. The CDR3 DNA sequence: TGTGCCTGGAGTCCAACCGGGGAGGGGCCCCAGCATTTT. Protein: CAWSPTGEGPQHF.

CDR3: CASSLIGFGYGYTF. The CDR3 DNA reads as TGTGCCAGCAGCTTAATCGGTTTTGGCTATGGCTACACCTTC. This chain joins TRBV7-8 and TRBJ1-2; D remains ambiguous. Germline CDR1 and CDR2: SGHVS and FQNEAQ. V shed 2 bases and J shed 4 bases, with 11 bases lying between them. CDR3 size: 14 residues.

The chain employs TRBV19 and TRBJ1-5; 9 nucleotides match TRBD1. Germline CDR1 and CDR2: LNHDA and SQIVND (reference sequence). V was pared by 1 base and J by 8 bases, with 9 bases of the junction left unmatched. The CDR3 has 16 amino acids. As DNA, the CDR3 is TGTGCCAGTAGTATAGGACGGACAGGGGTTGGTGAGCCCCAGCATTTT. Its translation: CASSIGRTGVGEPQHF.

The rearrangement links TRBV5-1 to TRBJ1-2, with D uncertain. V lost 7 bases to trimming and J lost 7 bases, with 20 bases between them. CDR1 and CDR2 from the germline V gene are SGHRS and YFSETQ. The CDR3 is made up of 14 amino acids. DNA for the CDR3: TGCGCCAGCGCCTTTCCGGGAAGAAGGGCTGGCTACACCTTC. It encodes CASAFPGRRAGYTF.

The rearrangement links TRBV19 to TRBJ1-6, with D perhaps matching TRBD1 (5 bases). The CDR3 is 14 residues long. CDR1 LNHDA and CDR2 SQIVND come from the germline V gene (reference sequence). V shed 3 bases and J shed 6 bases, with 9 bases lying between them. The chain's CDR3 is CASSIDSFNSPLHF. In DNA form, the CDR3 reads TGTGCCAGTAGTATCGACAGCTTTAATTCACCCCTCCACTTT.

The V call is TRBV7-8, the J call TRBJ2-7; 9 nucleotides match TRBD2. The ends lost 1 base at V and 3 bases at J; junction bases unmatched: 4. This CDR3 contains 15 residues. Germline V lookup: CDR1 SGHVS, CDR2 FQNEAQ. The CDR3 coding sequence is TGTGCCAGCAGCTTAGTCGCGGGAGGGGACTACGAGCAGTACTTC. This encodes CASSLVAGGDYEQYF.

The rearrangement uses TRBV5-6 and TRBJ1-4; D possibly corresponds to TRBD1 (6 bases). Trimming cost V 4 bases and J 7 bases, with 20 bases left between them. CDR3 length: 16 amino acids. Looked up from germline, CDR1 is SGHDT and CDR2 is YYEEEE. CDR3 nucleotides: TGTGCCAGCAGCCCGAACCGGGACAACGGACTTGAAAAACTGTTTTTT. Its protein product is CASSPNRDNGLEKLFF. Using reference TRBV5-6 and TRBJ1-4 for the parts outside the CDR3, the full variable domain is DAGVTQSPTHLIKTRGQQVTLRCSPKSGHDTVSWYQQALGQGPQFIFQYYEEEERQRGNFPDRFSGHQFPNYSSELNVNALLLGDSALYLCASSPNRDNGLEKLFFGSGTQLSVL.

The chain couples TRBV18 to TRBJ2-6, with TRBD1 matching 10 bases. With 5 bases clipped from V and 2 bases from J, the junction kept 0 bases outside the gene matches. Germline values: CDR1 KGHSH, CDR2 LQKENI. The CDR3 covers 15 residues. CDR3 loop: CASSGTGAGANVLTF. CDR3 nucleotides: TGTGCCAGCTCAGGGACAGGGGCTGGGGCCAACGTCCTGACTTTC.

The chain is built from TRBV11-1 and TRBJ1-4; possibly TRBD1 for D (5 bases). The V and J ends lost 5 bases and 6 bases respectively, with 13 bases between them. The germline V gene has CDR1 SGHAT and CDR2 FQDESV (reference sequence). The CDR3 is 14 amino acids. The CDR3 DNA reads as TGTGCCAGCAGCAGTTTGACAGCCCATGAAAAACTGTTTTTT. Translated: CASSSLTAHEKLFF. Variable domain in full (rest from reference TRBV11-1 and TRBJ1-4): EAEVAQSPRYKITEKSQAVAFWCDPISGHATLYWYRQILGQGPELLVQFQDESVVDDSQLPKDRFSAERLKGVDSTLKIQPAELGDSAMYLCASSSLTAHEKLFFGSGTQLSVL.

The rearrangement joins TRBV9 to TRBJ2-3; TRBD2 matches at 13 bases. Trimming removed 4 bases from V and 5 bases from J; junction bases left unmatched: 7. This CDR3 has 16 amino acids. Germline lookup yields CDR1 SGDLS and CDR2 YYNGEE. The CDR3 reads CASSTGLAGVGDTQYF. The CDR3 nucleotides read TGTGCCAGCAGCACAGGACTAGCGGGAGTCGGAGATACGCAGTATTTT.

Written as DNA, the CDR3 is TGTGCCAGCAGTGGGACAGGGGGGCTTAATTCACCCCTCCACTTT. Protein: CASSGTGGLNSPLHF. The chain combines TRBV25-1 with TRBJ1-6, with 10 positions matching TRBD1. V gave up 4 bases and J gave up 6 bases; unmatched junction bases: 3. The CDR3 runs 15 residues. CDR1 and CDR2 (germline): MGHDK, SYGVNS.

The chain joins TRBV12-5 to TRBJ2-5; 10 positions match TRBD2. CDR3 length: 15 residues. The V gene's germline CDR1 is LGHNT and CDR2 FRNRAP. Trimming took 2 bases from V and 2 from J; bases not matched to a gene: 2. CDR3: CASGLLLAGQETQYF. DNA of the CDR3: TGTGCTAGTGGTTTGTTACTAGCGGGACAAGAGACCCAGTACTTC.

This clone was seen a single time. J is TRBJ1-1 and V is TRBV5-6; no clear D. Germline V gene data show CDR1 as SGHDT and CDR2 as YYEEEE. CDR3 length: 14 residues. The V end was cut by 0 bases, the J end by 4 bases, with 10 bases between. CDR3 sequence reads: CASSLGGGLTEAFF. CDR3 coding DNA: TGTGCCAGCAGCTTGGGGGGAGGGCTCACTGAAGCTTTCTTT.

The genes are TRBV7-7 and TRBJ2-1; TRBD2 matches at 12 bases. V shed 1 base, J shed 8 bases, and the junction held 3 bases outside the gene matches. Germline CDR1 reads SSHAT; CDR2 reads FNYEAQ (reference sequence). This CDR3 spans 15 amino acids. The CDR3 sequence: CASSLGLAGVDEQFF. The CDR3 nucleotides are TGTGCCAGCAGCTTAGGACTAGCGGGGGTGGATGAGCAGTTCTTC.